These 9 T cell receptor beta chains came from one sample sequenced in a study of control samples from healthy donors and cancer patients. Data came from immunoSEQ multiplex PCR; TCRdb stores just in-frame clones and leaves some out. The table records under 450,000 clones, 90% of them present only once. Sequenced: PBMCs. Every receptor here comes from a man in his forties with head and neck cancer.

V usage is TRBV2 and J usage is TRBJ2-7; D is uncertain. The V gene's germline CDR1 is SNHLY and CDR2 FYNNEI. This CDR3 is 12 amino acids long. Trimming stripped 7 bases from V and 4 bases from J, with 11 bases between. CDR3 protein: CASKSFNYEQYF. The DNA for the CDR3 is TGTGCCAGCAAATCCTTCAATTACGAGCAGTACTTC.

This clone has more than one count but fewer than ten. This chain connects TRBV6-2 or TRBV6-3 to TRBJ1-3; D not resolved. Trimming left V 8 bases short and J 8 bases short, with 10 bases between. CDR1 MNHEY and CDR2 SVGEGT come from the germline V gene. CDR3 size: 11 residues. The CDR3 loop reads CASGPVDTIYF. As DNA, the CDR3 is TGTGCCAGCGGCCCTGTGGACACCATATATTTT.

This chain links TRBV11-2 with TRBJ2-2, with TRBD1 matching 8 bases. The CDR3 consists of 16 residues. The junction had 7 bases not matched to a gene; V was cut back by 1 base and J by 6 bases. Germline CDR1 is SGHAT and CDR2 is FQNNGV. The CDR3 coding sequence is TGTGCCAGCAGCTTAGCCCCAGGGGGCGCACCCGGGGAGCTGTTTTTT. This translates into CASSLAPGGAPGELFF.

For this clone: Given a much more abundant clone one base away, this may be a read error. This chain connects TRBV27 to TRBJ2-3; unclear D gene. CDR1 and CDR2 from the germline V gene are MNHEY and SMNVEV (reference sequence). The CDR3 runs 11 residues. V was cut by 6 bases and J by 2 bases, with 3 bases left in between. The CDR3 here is CASRLTDTQYF. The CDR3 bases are TGTGCCAGCAGACTCACAGATACGCAGTATTTT.

CDR3 sequence (DNA): TGTGCCAGCTCATCAGACAGGGGCGGGAATTCACCCCTCCACTTT. Protein product: CASSSDRGGNSPLHF. The V and J genes are TRBV18 and TRBJ1-6, with TRBD1 identical over 8 bases. The germline gives CDR1 KGHSH, CDR2 LQKENI. V trimming: 5 bases; J trimming: 7 bases; junction bases outside the gene matches: 7. There are 15 residues in the CDR3.

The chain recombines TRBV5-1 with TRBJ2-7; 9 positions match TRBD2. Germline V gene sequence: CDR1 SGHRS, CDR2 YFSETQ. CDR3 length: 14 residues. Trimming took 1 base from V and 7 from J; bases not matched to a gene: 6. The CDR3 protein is CASSLRLAGHEQYF. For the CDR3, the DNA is TGCGCCAGCAGCTTGCGGCTAGCGGGACATGAGCAGTACTTC. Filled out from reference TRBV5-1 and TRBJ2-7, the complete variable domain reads KAGVTQTPRYLIKTRGQQVTLSCSPISGHRSVSWYQQTPGQGLQFLFEYFSETQRNKGNFPGRFSGRQFSNSRSEMNVSTLELGDSALYLCASSLRLAGHEQYFGPGTRLTVT.

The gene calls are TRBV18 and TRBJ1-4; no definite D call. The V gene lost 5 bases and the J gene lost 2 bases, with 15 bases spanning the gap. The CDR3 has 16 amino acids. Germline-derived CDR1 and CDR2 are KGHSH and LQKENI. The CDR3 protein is CASSTSRPETNEKLFF. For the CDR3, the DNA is TGTGCCAGCTCAACCTCCCGGCCGGAGACTAATGAAAAACTGTTTTTT.

The CDR3 loop reads CASSSLGRGDTEAFF. The CDR3 region has the DNA TGTGCCAGCAGTTCGCTCGGGCGCGGGGACACTGAAGCTTTCTTT. The chain joins TRBV6-6 to TRBJ1-1; no firm D call. Germline V gene sequence: CDR1 MNHNY, CDR2 SVGAGI (reference sequence). V was trimmed by 4 bases and J by 3 bases, leaving 15 bases between them. CDR3 size: 15 residues.

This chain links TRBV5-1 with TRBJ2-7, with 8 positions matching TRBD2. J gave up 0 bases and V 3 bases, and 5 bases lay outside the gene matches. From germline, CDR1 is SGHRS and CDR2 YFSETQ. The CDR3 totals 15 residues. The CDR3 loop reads CASSSSGTSSYEQYF. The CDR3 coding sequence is TGCGCCAGCAGCTCTTCCGGGACTAGCTCCTACGAGCAGTACTTC.